These 32 T cell receptor beta chains originate from one sample sequenced in a study of blood T cell repertoires in COVID-19. The protocol was immunoSEQ multiplex PCR, while the TCRdb copy is restricted to in-frame clones and leaves out a portion. The table includes a few hundred thousand clones, 86% detected once. The source material was PBMCs or T cells enriched from blood (not recorded which). The receptors originated from a woman aged 25 to 39 who had been exposed to COVID-19.

The rearrangement joins TRBV7-2 to TRBJ1-2; D is unclear. The CDR3 has 14 amino acids. V dropped 5 bases and J dropped 7 bases, with 17 bases sitting between them. Germline CDR1 is SGHTA and CDR2 is FQGNSA. This chain's CDR3 is CASSPESGGFGYTF. The DNA for the CDR3 is TGTGCCAGCAGCCCTGAGTCGGGAGGCTTTGGCTACACCTTC.

V usage is TRBV6-2 or TRBV6-3 and J usage is TRBJ2-5, with 15 bases that match TRBD2. This CDR3 spans 19 amino acids. V was pared by 2 bases and J by 5 bases, with 12 bases of the junction left unmatched. Germline CDR1 and CDR2: MNHEY and SVGEGT. CDR3: CASSYRGLAGGPGWETQYF. The DNA for the CDR3 is TGTGCCAGCAGTTACCGTGGACTAGCGGGGGGGCCAGGTTGGGAGACCCAGTACTTC.

The chain uses TRBV5-1 and TRBJ2-3; 12 nucleotides agree with TRBD1. Germline V gene lookup returns CDR1 SGHRS and CDR2 YFSETQ. The CDR3 has 18 residues. The junction had 9 bases not matched to a gene; V was cut back by 0 bases and J by 4 bases. The CDR3 DNA reads as TGCGCCAGCAGCTTGGAGGGGACAGGGGGCGCAATATCAGATACGCAGTATTTT. This encodes CASSLEGTGGAISDTQYF.

V usage is TRBV12-5 and J usage is TRBJ1-5, with 8 nucleotides matching TRBD1. V shed 0 bases and J 7 bases; nucleotides not matched to a gene: 5. This CDR3 spans 15 amino acids. Germline assignment: CDR1 LGHNT and CDR2 FRNRAP. CDR3 coding DNA: TGTGCTAGTGGTTTGGTACAGGGGGGGTGGCAGCCCCAGCATTTT. Amino acids: CASGLVQGGWQPQHF.

The V gene is TRBV6-5, the J gene TRBJ1-2; unclear D gene. The CDR3 loop spans 14 amino acids. The V end was cut by 4 bases, the J end by 3 bases, with 12 bases between. Germline CDR1 reads MNHEY; CDR2 reads SVGAGI. CDR3: CASSWGEGDYGYTF. The DNA for the CDR3 is TGTGCCAGCAGTTGGGGAGAGGGCGACTATGGCTACACCTTC.

This chain uses TRBV19 with TRBJ1-2; a weak D match, TRBD1 (5 bases). The CDR3 length is 14 residues. Germline values: CDR1 LNHDA, CDR2 SQIVND (reference sequence). Trimming cost V 6 bases and J 3 bases, with 14 bases left between them. The CDR3 nucleotides read TGTGCCAGTAGCCCTGGTTGGACACACTATGGCTACACCTTC. It is translated as CASSPGWTHYGYTF.

In this sample, this clone turned up once. V is TRBV4-1 and J is TRBJ1-1, with TRBD1 matching 9 bases. CDR3 length equals 14 residues. V shed 2 bases, J shed 6 bases, and the junction held 4 bases outside the gene matches. Germline V gene data show CDR1 as MGHRA and CDR2 as YSYEKL. CDR3 nucleotides: TGCGCCAGCAGCCAAAAGACAGGGGGGGCTGAAGCTTTCTTT. This sequence encodes CASSQKTGGAEAFF.

The chain has TRBV2 and TRBJ2-5; 7 nucleotides align to TRBD1. The CDR3 loop spans 16 amino acids. J was trimmed by 2 bases and V by 7 bases; bases with no gene match: 13. CDR1 and CDR2 (germline): SNHLY, FYNNEI. CDR3 region: CASTRSGQEKQETQYF. The CDR3 DNA sequence: TGTGCCAGCACCCGATCCGGACAGGAGAAACAAGAGACCCAGTACTTC.

This sequence joins TRBV3-1 (or the pseudogene TRBV3-2) and TRBJ1-6; unclear D gene. The germline gives CDR1 LGHDT, CDR2 YNNKEL (reference sequence). The CDR3 consists of 13 residues. Deletions cut 4 bases from V and 6 bases from J, with 7 bases between. CDR3 region: CASSRWANSPLHF. CDR3 in DNA: TGTGCCAGCAGCCGATGGGCTAATTCACCCCTCCACTTT.

The rearrangement uses TRBV11-3 and TRBJ2-3, with a tentative D call TRBD2 (7 bases). The V gene lost 4 bases and the J gene lost 3 bases, with 23 bases spanning the gap. The CDR3 runs to 18 residues. Germline V CDR1 and CDR2: SGHNT, YENEEA. The CDR3 protein is CASSWSLGGAFRTDTQYF. The CDR3 region has the DNA TGTGCCAGCAGCTGGTCCCTGGGGGGGGCGTTTAGGACAGATACGCAGTATTTT.

This chain's CDR3 is CASSPRDWNSPLHF. The CDR3 bases are TGTGCCAGCAGCCCCCGGGACTGGAATTCACCCCTCCACTTT. V gene TRBV3-1 (or the pseudogene TRBV3-2) combines with J gene TRBJ1-6; a weak D match, TRBD1 (5 bases). The CDR3 contains 14 residues. Trimming stripped 4 bases from V and 7 bases from J, with 11 bases between. CDR1 is LGHDT and CDR2 is YNNKEL in the germline V gene (reference sequence).

In DNA, the CDR3 is TGTGCCAGCAGCGCCGGGGACAGGGCTGTCTACACCTTC. Its protein is CASSAGDRAVYTF. The V gene is TRBV7-6, the J gene TRBJ1-2, with 9 positions matching TRBD1. V was clipped by 5 bases and J by 10 bases; unmatched bases: 8. The CDR3 has 13 amino acids. Germline V gene lookup returns CDR1 SGHVS and CDR2 FNYEAQ.

This clone was observed once. The rearrangement joins TRBV9 to TRBJ1-5, with D perhaps matching TRBD1 (6 bases). V lost 4 bases and J lost 0, with 17 bases in between. In germline, CDR1 is SGDLS, CDR2 YYNGEE. The CDR3 has 17 amino acids. The CDR3 loop reads CASSRGTGFGSNQPQHF. Written as DNA, the CDR3 is TGTGCCAGCAGCCGGGGCACAGGGTTTGGTAGCAATCAGCCCCAGCATTTT.

The chain is built from TRBV2 and TRBJ2-3; 12 nucleotides line up with TRBD2. This CDR3 comprises 14 residues. Germline assignment: CDR1 SNHLY and CDR2 FYNNEI. Germline trimming cut 6 bases from V and 6 bases from J; bases unmatched to any gene: 4. The CDR3 region is CASSPSGGADTQYF. The DNA for the CDR3 is TGTGCCAGCAGCCCTAGCGGGGGGGCGGATACGCAGTATTTT. Looking up the rest from reference TRBV2 and TRBJ2-3 gives the full variable domain: EPEVTQTPSHQVTQMGQEVILRCVPISNHLYFYWYRQILGQKVEFLVSFYNNEISEKSEIFDDQFSVERPDGSNFTLKIRSTKLEDSAMYFCASSPSGGADTQYFGPGTRLTVL.

The rearrangement uses TRBV3-1 (or the pseudogene TRBV3-2) and TRBJ1-6, with a weak D call TRBD1 (5 bases). CDR3 length: 16 residues. V lost 4 bases and J 10 bases, leaving 20 bases between the germline ends. Germline values: CDR1 LGHDT, CDR2 YNNKEL (reference sequence). The CDR3 nucleotides are TGTGCCAGCAGCCTCGTGTGGAACGGGGGGGACTCACCCCTCCACTTT. Its protein product is CASSLVWNGGDSPLHF.

This clone has just one count. The chain has TRBV6-5 and TRBJ2-7; D is perhaps TRBD1 (6 bases). V was cut by 6 bases and J by 3 bases, with 9 bases left in between. Germline V gene data show CDR1 as MNHEY and CDR2 as SVGAGI. The CDR3 contains 12 residues. CDR3 sequence reads: CASSRGHYEQYF. CDR3 in DNA: TGTGCCAGCAGCAGGGGACACTACGAGCAGTACTTC.

The chain carries TRBV7-3 and TRBJ2-3; 8 bases are a match to TRBD2. V gave up 2 bases and J gave up 5 bases; unmatched junction bases: 6. There are 15 residues in the CDR3. Germline loops: CDR1 SGHTA, CDR2 FQGTGA. CDR3 nucleotide sequence: TGTGCCAGCAGCTTAGGCGGGGGGTTGATAGATACGCAGTATTTT. It specifies CASSLGGGLIDTQYF.

V usage is TRBV6-5 and J usage is TRBJ1-5, with 7 bases that match TRBD1. CDR3 length equals 14 residues. The V segment lost 5 bases and the J segment 5 bases; nucleotides outside the gene matches: 6. Looked up from germline, CDR1 is MNHEY and CDR2 is SVGAGI. The CDR3 DNA follows: TGTGCCAGCAGTAGGACAGGTTTCGATCAGCCCCAGCATTTT. It codes for CASSRTGFDQPQHF.

This clone was observed a handful of times. V gene TRBV2 combines with J gene TRBJ1-2; 7 bases fit TRBD1. The CDR3 runs 13 residues. Germline V gene data show CDR1 as SNHLY and CDR2 as FYNNEI. V gave up 7 bases and J gave up 7 bases; unmatched junction bases: 9. CDR3 DNA sequence: TGTGCCAGCAAGGGGGCTATTTTTCTTGGCTACACCTTC. This codes for CASKGAIFLGYTF.

This rearrangement joins TRBV7-9 to TRBJ2-5; D is possibly TRBD2 (6 bases). The CDR3 totals 14 residues. V gave up 5 bases and J gave up 5 bases, with 15 bases separating them. The germline CDR1 and CDR2 sequences are SEHNR and FQNEAQ (reference sequence). The CDR3 is CASSPEGGVETQYF. CDR3 DNA: TGTGCCAGCAGCCCGGAGGGTGGCGTGGAGACCCAGTACTTC.

This clone was detected once. The V and J genes are TRBV2 and TRBJ1-4, with TRBD1 as a possible D gene (6 bases). The CDR3 sequence is 13 residues long. Deletions cut 4 bases from V and 8 bases from J, with 11 bases between. Germline V gene data show CDR1 as SNHLY and CDR2 as FYNNEI. CDR3 loop: CASSGQGLEKLFF. DNA for the CDR3: TGTGCCAGCAGTGGGCAGGGGTTGGAAAAACTGTTTTTT.

V and J are TRBV2 and TRBJ2-7; 8 nucleotides align to TRBD1. V lost 11 bases, J lost 2 bases, and 14 bases stayed unmatched. CDR3 size: 15 residues. Germline V lookup: CDR1 SNHLY, CDR2 FYNNEI. This CDR3 is CAGQAGGRGPYEQYF. CDR3 sequence (DNA): TGTGCCGGCCAGGCCGGCGGCAGGGGGCCCTACGAGCAGTACTTC.

The V call is TRBV2, the J call TRBJ2-5; a possible D gene is TRBD1 (5 bases). CDR1 SNHLY and CDR2 FYNNEI come from the germline V gene. This CDR3 region has 14 residues. The ends were cut back, 3 bases at V and 5 bases at J, with 13 bases in the middle. The CDR3 bases are TGTGCCAGCAGTGACGCAGGGATTGTGGAGACCCAGTACTTC. Translating it yields CASSDAGIVETQYF.

The rearrangement uses TRBV18 and TRBJ1-4; tentatively, D is TRBD1 (6 bases). Looked up from germline, CDR1 is KGHSH and CDR2 is LQKENI. The germline V and J ends were trimmed by 2 bases and 5 bases, with 15 bases remaining between them. This CDR3 contains 16 residues. The CDR3 sequence: CASSPTQGSGNEKLFF. The CDR3 DNA reads TGTGCCAGCTCACCAACCCAGGGGTCGGGGAATGAAAAACTGTTTTTT.

This clone is medium-sized (0.01 to 0.1%) within its sample. The rearrangement links TRBV27 to TRBJ2-1; D is perhaps TRBD2 (6 bases). The germline V and J ends were trimmed by 8 bases and 5 bases, with 16 bases remaining between them. CDR3 length: 14 residues. Germline CDR1 is MNHEY and CDR2 is SMNVEV (reference sequence). CDR3 residues: CASAWGGVDNEQFF. DNA of the CDR3: TGTGCCAGCGCCTGGGGCGGGGTTGACAATGAGCAGTTCTTC.

The genes are TRBV2 and TRBJ1-4; D unclear. Trimming shortened V by 4 bases and J by 7 bases, and 10 bases separated the two germline ends. The CDR3 has 13 residues. The germline gives CDR1 SNHLY, CDR2 FYNNEI. CDR3 nucleotide sequence: TGTGCCAGCAGTGGGGAGACGGTTGAAAAACTGTTTTTT. Translation: CASSGETVEKLFF.

The chain joins TRBV5-1 to TRBJ2-6; D is unresolved. Germline loops: CDR1 SGHRS, CDR2 YFSETQ. The CDR3 sequence is 14 residues long. Trimming removed 1 base from V and 2 bases from J, with 4 bases in between. The CDR3 is CASSLSAGANVLTF. CDR3 coding DNA: TGCGCCAGCAGCTTGTCGGCTGGGGCCAACGTCCTGACTTTC.

The genes are TRBV7-9 and TRBJ1-2; TRBD1 is a possible D gene (5 bases). The germline CDR1 and CDR2 sequences are SEHNR and FQNEAQ (reference sequence). The CDR3 runs to 15 residues. The V gene lost 1 base and the J gene lost 3 bases, with 12 bases spanning the gap. The CDR3 DNA sequence: TGTGCCAGCAGCTTAGTTTTGGGGCTTGACTATGGCTACACCTTC. Its translation is CASSLVLGLDYGYTF.

This clone has only a few counts. CDR3: CASSSHGRLNTEAFF. The CDR3 region has the DNA TGTGCCAGTAGTTCCCACGGCAGGTTGAACACTGAAGCTTTCTTT. This chain links TRBV19 with TRBJ1-1; D unresolved. With 5 bases removed from V and 0 bases from J, the gap between germline ends came to 13 bases. The V gene's germline CDR1 is LNHDA and CDR2 SQIVND (reference sequence). This CDR3 contains 15 residues.

V is TRBV10-3 and J is TRBJ1-1; D unresolved. The V gene lost 10 bases and the J gene lost 7 bases, with 22 bases spanning the gap. From germline, CDR1 is ENHRY and CDR2 SYGVKD. The CDR3 consists of 14 residues. This CDR3 is CATMGWRVEGEAFF. For the CDR3, the DNA is TGTGCCACCATGGGGTGGCGGGTCGAAGGTGAAGCTTTCTTT.

The rearrangement links TRBV7-3 to TRBJ2-3; weak D call: TRBD2 (5 bases). From germline, CDR1 is SGHTA and CDR2 FQGTGA. The CDR3 is 14 amino acids. Trimming removed 5 bases from V and 2 bases from J, with 11 bases in between. DNA of the CDR3: TGTGCCAGCAGCCCGTTGACTAACACAGATACGCAGTATTTT. Protein: CASSPLTNTDTQYF.

The V gene is TRBV12-3 or TRBV12-4, the J gene TRBJ2-3; TRBD2 aligns across 8 bases. This CDR3 contains 10 residues. Unmatched junction bases numbered 1, after V lost 11 bases and J lost 6 bases. The CDR3 sequence: CASGGDTQYF. The CDR3 bases are TGTGCCTCGGGGGGGGATACGCAGTATTTT.